The 5 T cell receptor beta chains presented below share a single source sample, sequenced in a study of blood T cells in healthy people across ages. For the second PCR, which ran for 7 to 11 cycles, a sample-barcoded 5' primer and a J-beta primer mix were used. MiXCR was run by TCRdb on the 5' RACE reads, yielding one entry per CDR3 protein. The sample holds some 760,000 distinct CDR3 sequences, approximately 25% seen once. These data were likewise used in another study, on T cells of mothers and their children.

The source material was blood. These receptors all stem from a boy between 10 and 17 years old in good health.

CDR3 loop: CASSQDYGQVYEQYF. In DNA form, the CDR3 reads TGTGCCAGCAGCCAAGATTACGGACAGGTCTACGAGCAGTACTTC. This sequence joins TRBV3-1 and TRBJ2-7, with TRBD1 matching 7 bases. Germline CDR1 and CDR2: LGHDT and YNNKEL (reference sequence). The CDR3 has 15 amino acids. With V trimmed by 0 bases and J by 3 bases, 5 bases remained unmatched.

This clonotype was found a few times. The gene calls are TRBV27 and TRBJ2-2; TRBD2 aligns across 7 bases. J lost 4 bases, V lost 7 bases, and 12 bases had no gene match. The germline V gene has CDR1 MNHEY and CDR2 SMNVEV (reference sequence). The CDR3 runs to 16 residues. CDR3: CASTSFPGGATGELFF. In DNA, the CDR3 is TGTGCCAGCACCTCATTCCCGGGAGGCGCCACCGGGGAGCTGTTTTTT.

The J gene is TRBJ2-5, the V gene TRBV5-6, with TRBD2 identical over 13 bases. The CDR3 covers 14 residues. With V trimmed by 6 bases and J by 5 bases, 4 bases remained unmatched. Germline values: CDR1 SGHDT, CDR2 YYEEEE. The CDR3 DNA reads TGTGCCAGCAACGGACTAGCGGGAGTTGAGACCCAGTACTTC. This translates into CASNGLAGVETQYF.

The V gene is TRBV20-1, the J gene TRBJ2-7, with 8 nucleotides matching TRBD2. Germline-derived CDR1 and CDR2 are DFQATT and SNEGSKA (reference sequence). This CDR3 is 15 amino acids long. V gave up 7 bases and J gave up 0 bases; unmatched junction bases: 11. The chain's CDR3 is CSGGSPGLVSYEQYF. The CDR3 coding sequence is TGCAGTGGGGGGTCACCGGGACTAGTCTCCTACGAGCAGTACTTC.

The table lists this clonotype with a few counts. This chain uses TRBV28 with TRBJ2-5; possibly TRBD1 or TRBD2 for D (5 bases each). Germline lookup yields CDR1 MDHEN and CDR2 SYDVKM. Trimming stripped 5 bases from V and 1 base from J, with 14 bases between. The CDR3 covers 15 residues. The CDR3 DNA is TGTGCCAGCAGTCCCGACTATGACAGCCAAGAGACCCAGTACTTC. It is translated as CASSPDYDSQETQYF.